Presented here are 4 T cell receptor beta chains from one specimen sequenced in a study of T cell responses to AZD1222 COVID-19 vaccine. The protocol was immunoSEQ multiplex PCR, while the TCRdb copy is restricted to in-frame clones and leaves out a portion. The table lists tens of thousands of clones, roughly 85% of them singletons. The source was peripheral blood, collected on day 0 of AZD1222 vaccination. Source of these receptors: an adult in good health.

J is TRBJ2-5 and V is TRBV6-5, with D possibly TRBD2 on 6 matching bases. CDR3 length: 14 residues. V gave up 5 bases and J gave up 4 bases, with 14 bases separating them. Germline CDR1 reads MNHEY; CDR2 reads SVGAGI. CDR3 nucleotides: TGTGCCAGCAGTACCCCGGTCGGGGGAGAGACCCAGTACTTC. Amino acids: CASSTPVGGETQYF.

This clone occurred once. This chain joins TRBV19 and TRBJ1-5; 7 nucleotides agree with TRBD1. Germline CDR1 LNHDA, CDR2 SQIVND (reference sequence). V shed 7 bases, J shed 6 bases, and the junction held 15 bases outside the gene matches. The CDR3 loop spans 16 amino acids. The CDR3 region has the DNA TGTGCCAGTACCTCCACAGAAAGGGGGCACGGTCAGCCCCAGCATTTT. It is translated as CASTSTERGHGQPQHF. Drawing the rest from reference TRBV19 and TRBJ1-5, the complete variable domain is DGGITQSPKYLFRKEGQNVTLSCEQNLNHDAMYWYRQDPGQGLRLIYYSQIVNDFQKGDIAEGYSVSREKKESFPLTVTSAQKNPTAFYLCASTSTERGHGQPQHFGDGTRLSIL.

V and J are TRBV11-2 and TRBJ1-5, with D unresolved. Germline V gene lookup returns CDR1 SGHAT and CDR2 FQNNGV. Deletions cut 3 bases from V and 5 bases from J, with 8 bases between. This CDR3 region has 13 residues. This chain's CDR3 is CASSLELYQPQHF. The CDR3 DNA is TGTGCCAGCAGCTTGGAGTTGTATCAGCCCCAGCATTTT.

V gene TRBV4-2 combines with J gene TRBJ2-2; 9 bases line up with TRBD1. Germline CDR1 is LGHNA and CDR2 is YNFKEQ. There are 16 residues in the CDR3. V was clipped by 4 bases and J by 5 bases; unmatched bases: 8. This CDR3 reads CASSPEQGAGTGELFF. The DNA for the CDR3 is TGTGCCAGCAGCCCGGAACAGGGGGCAGGGACCGGGGAGCTGTTTTTT.